The 3 T cell receptor beta chains in this list originate from one sample, sequenced in a study of CD8+ T cells in alopecia areata (dated 2018 in TCRdb). The protocol used for the library was the immunoSEQ multiplex PCR assay. RNA was extracted from all samples and reverse transcribed into cDNA as template for TCR sequencing. Drawn from immuneACCESS, this table holds only the in-frame rearrangements with V and J called that TCRdb kept. Clones are partly lost; checked studies trace under half to an unresolved V gene and leave the rest unexplained. In this sample the table shows around 150,000 clones, 62% of which occur a single time. The biggest ten clones account for 35% to 45% of the sample. Sequencing was done on a sample of CD8+ T cells sorted from blood. The receptors here all came from a human donor in good health.

The chain has TRBV6-4 and TRBJ2-5; D remains unclear. The germline V gene encodes CDR1 MRHNA and CDR2 SNTAGT. This CDR3 contains 13 residues. Trimming removed 3 bases from V and 2 bases from J, with 7 bases in between. Here the CDR3 reads CASSDRTQETQYF. The CDR3 DNA follows: TGTGCCAGCAGTGATAGAACGCAAGAGACCCAGTACTTC.

V is TRBV29-1 and J is TRBJ2-2, with TRBD1 as a possible D gene (6 bases). CDR1 SQVTM and CDR2 ANQGSEA come from the germline V gene. There are 13 residues in the CDR3. The V gene lost 8 bases and the J gene lost 4 bases, with 14 bases spanning the gap. CDR3 in amino acids: CSPRRGGTGELFF. CDR3 sequence (DNA): TGCAGCCCGAGGAGAGGGGGCACCGGGGAGCTGTTTTTT.

The J gene is TRBJ2-7, the V gene TRBV9, with D possibly matching TRBD2 (6 bases). The germline CDR1 and CDR2 sequences are SGDLS and YYNGEE. The CDR3 sequence is 14 residues long. Trimming pared 4 bases from V and 0 bases from J, leaving 11 bases between. In DNA form, the CDR3 reads TGTGCCAGCAGCACATCGGACTACTCCTACGAGCAGTACTTC. It is translated as CASSTSDYSYEQYF.